One and the same sample provided the 31 T cell receptor beta chains below, sequenced in a study of early T cells in non-severe SARS-CoV-2 infection. In TCRdb, the 5' RACE reads were re-called with MiXCR into one record per CDR3 protein. The profile covers tens of thousands of distinct CDR3 sequences, with 4% to 5.5% appearing a single time and about 4% taken by the ten largest. Sequencing used whole blood. Receptors were obtained from an adult who was a healthcare worker with PCR-confirmed SARS-CoV-2 infection or an uninfected control (not recorded which).

The table lists this clonotype with a few counts. This chain connects TRBV5-1 to TRBJ2-1; D is possibly TRBD2 (6 bases). This CDR3 has 16 residues. V lost 4 bases, J lost 1 base, and 15 bases lay in between. The germline gives CDR1 SGHRS, CDR2 YFSETQ. DNA for the CDR3: TGCGCCAGCAGCCACCCCACGAGCGGGTCCTACAATGAGCAGTTCTTC. Amino acid sequence: CASSHPTSGSYNEQFF.

This clonotype was seen at least ten times. The V and J genes are TRBV10-2 and TRBJ2-5, with TRBD2 matching 10 bases. This CDR3 contains 13 residues. Germline V CDR1 and CDR2: WSHSY, SAAADI. V was clipped by 7 bases and J by 9 bases; unmatched bases: 8. Here the CDR3 DNA reads TGCGCCAGCAAGGGACTAGCGAAGGGGGCCCAGTACTTC. It yields the protein CASKGLAKGAQYF.

This clonotype has a count of ten or more. The rearrangement uses TRBV4-1 and TRBJ1-6; perhaps TRBD1 as D (6 bases). The germline CDR1 and CDR2 sequences are MGHRA and YSYEKL. CDR3 length equals 18 residues. The V gene lost 2 bases and the J gene lost 7 bases, with 21 bases spanning the gap. CDR3 in amino acids: CASSQSEGQNLRNSPLHF. The CDR3 DNA reads TGCGCCAGCAGCCAATCCGAAGGACAGAATCTTAGGAATTCACCCCTCCACTTT.

This clonotype showed up many times. This chain joins TRBV5-1 and TRBJ1-2; 9 nucleotides agree with TRBD1. The CDR3 runs to 14 residues. J was trimmed by 7 bases and V by 4 bases; bases with no gene match: 8. The germline gives CDR1 SGHRS, CDR2 YFSETQ. In DNA, the CDR3 is TGCGCCAGCAGCCCAGGGACAGGGTGGTCTGGCTACACCTTC. Its protein product is CASSPGTGWSGYTF.

This clonotype was recorded many times. The rearrangement joins TRBV9 to TRBJ2-2, with a weak D call TRBD2 (7 bases). V was shortened by 1 base and J by 2 bases, with 18 bases between the two germline ends. CDR1 SGDLS and CDR2 YYNGEE come from the germline V gene. The CDR3 contains 18 residues. The CDR3 is CASSVPREVGGNTGELFF. The CDR3, as DNA: TGTGCCAGCAGCGTACCCCGGGAGGTCGGGGGCAACACCGGGGAGCTGTTTTTT.

The sample holds many counts of this clonotype. The chain has TRBV6-6 and TRBJ1-2; unclear D gene. V lost 7 bases and J 0 bases, leaving 9 bases between the germline ends. CDR1 and CDR2 from the germline V gene are MNHNY and SVGAGI (reference sequence). The CDR3 length is 13 residues. For the CDR3, the DNA is TGTGCCAGCACTCAGACGGCTAACTATGGCTACACCTTC. The encoded protein is CASTQTANYGYTF.

Comment on this clonotype: This clone may be a read error of a much larger clone one base away. The J gene is TRBJ1-4, the V gene TRBV7-9; D not certain. The CDR3 extends over 14 amino acids. Germline assignment: CDR1 SEHNR and CDR2 FQNEAQ (reference sequence). The CDR3 loop is CTSSFGATNEKLFF. The CDR3 DNA sequence: TGTACCAGCAGCTTTGGAGCAACTAATGAAAAACTGTTTTTT.

This clonotype has ten or more counts. The chain is built from TRBV5-1 and TRBJ2-3, with TRBD1 identical over 7 bases. This CDR3 is built from 14 residues. CDR1 SGHRS and CDR2 YFSETQ come from the germline V gene. After removal of 4 bases from V and 1 base from J, the junction contained 3 bases not matched to a gene. The CDR3 is CASSPQGGTDTQYF. The CDR3 DNA reads TGCGCCAGCAGCCCCCAGGGGGGCACAGATACGCAGTATTTT.

The sample holds many counts of this clonotype. V and J are TRBV12-3 or TRBV12-4 and TRBJ2-3, with a weak D call TRBD1 (5 bases). V lost 5 bases, J lost 2 bases, and 14 bases lay in between. The CDR3 length is 15 residues. The CDR3 DNA sequence: TGTGCCAGCAGTCCCCGACAGTCCTACACAGATACGCAGTATTTT. Translating it yields CASSPRQSYTDTQYF.

This clonotype was counted many times. The chain carries TRBV5-1 and TRBJ2-7; D gene uncertain. Germline CDR1 SGHRS, CDR2 YFSETQ. Trimming cost V 0 bases and J 3 bases, with 7 bases left between them. CDR3 size: 13 residues. The CDR3 DNA follows: TGCGCCAGCAGCTTGGACAGACTCTACGAGCAGTACTTC. Its translation is CASSLDRLYEQYF.

At least ten counts were recorded for this clonotype. The V and J genes are TRBV7-8 and TRBJ1-4; 8 bases map to TRBD1. Germline V CDR1 and CDR2: SGHVS, FQNEAQ. This CDR3 is built from 14 residues. V shed 5 bases and J 5 bases; nucleotides not matched to a gene: 4. This CDR3 is CASSTRTGNEKLFF. As DNA, the CDR3 is TGTGCCAGCAGCACCCGGACAGGGAATGAAAAACTGTTTTTT.

In its sample, this clonotype was seen many times. The J gene is TRBJ2-5, the V gene TRBV11-2; D might be TRBD2 (7 bases). The CDR3 totals 13 residues. The germline V and J ends were trimmed by 3 bases and 6 bases, with 11 bases remaining between them. Germline loops: CDR1 SGHAT, CDR2 FQNNGV. The CDR3: CASSLGGRKTQYF. DNA of the CDR3: TGTGCCAGCAGCTTGGGGGGGCGGAAGACCCAGTACTTC.

The sample holds a few counts of this clonotype. The chain employs TRBV20-1 and TRBJ2-2; TRBD1 agrees at 7 bases. CDR1 DFQATT and CDR2 SNEGSKA come from the germline V gene (reference sequence). This CDR3 is 13 amino acids long. The V gene end was trimmed by 7 bases and the J gene end by 5 bases; junction bases not matched to a gene: 7. The CDR3 here is CSVPTGPTGELFF. The DNA of the CDR3 is TGCAGTGTTCCGACAGGGCCTACCGGGGAGCTGTTTTTT.

This clonotype was detected ten times or more. The chain joins TRBV11-2 to TRBJ2-7; possibly TRBD1 for D (5 bases). V lost 5 bases, J lost 3 bases, and 17 bases lay in between. The CDR3 loop spans 15 amino acids. Germline loops: CDR1 SGHAT, CDR2 FQNNGV. CDR3 coding DNA: TGTGCCAGCAGCCAACCACAGGCGGCCAACTACGAGCAGTACTTC. Its protein product is CASSQPQAANYEQYF.

This clonotype was seen a few times. The chain links TRBV6-2 or TRBV6-3 to TRBJ2-5; TRBD2 agrees at 7 bases. The length of the CDR3 is 15 residues. V shed 5 bases and J 3 bases; nucleotides not matched to a gene: 9. The germline V gene has CDR1 MNHEY and CDR2 SVGEGT. CDR3 region: CASSTGLFTEETQYF. The CDR3, as DNA: TGTGCCAGCAGTACGGGACTATTTACCGAAGAGACCCAGTACTTC.

The chain links TRBV7-8 to TRBJ2-7; no reliable D call. The CDR3 has 15 residues. V lost 4 bases to trimming and J lost 6 bases, with 19 bases between them. Germline-derived CDR1 and CDR2 are SGHVS and FQNEAQ. The CDR3 reads CASSSILGPIGEQYF. The CDR3 nucleotides read TGTGCCAGCAGCTCAATCTTAGGACCCATCGGCGAGCAGTACTTC.

In this sample, this clonotype turned up many times. This chain connects TRBV19 to TRBJ2-3, with 7 bases that match TRBD2. V dropped 6 bases and J dropped 2; count of bases not matched to a gene: 11. The CDR3 has 16 amino acids. The germline CDR1 and CDR2 sequences are LNHDA and SQIVND (reference sequence). The CDR3 region has the DNA TGTGCCAGTAGACGTCTAGCGGACTTACCCACAGATACGCAGTATTTT. Translated, it gives CASRRLADLPTDTQYF.

The chain couples TRBV6-2 or TRBV6-3 to TRBJ1-2; possible D gene TRBD1, 5 bases. Trimming pared 4 bases from V and 6 bases from J, leaving 15 bases between. This CDR3 comprises 14 residues. Germline V gene lookup returns CDR1 MNHEY and CDR2 SVGEGT. The DNA for the CDR3 is TGTGCCAGCAGTTCAGAGTCGGGACGGCATGGCTACACCTTC. Translation gives CASSSESGRHGYTF.

This clonotype was seen ten or more times. The chain links TRBV7-3 to TRBJ1-1, with D perhaps TRBD1 (5 bases). Deletions cut 0 bases from V and 5 bases from J, with 10 bases between. In germline, CDR1 is SGHTA, CDR2 FQGTGA. CDR3 size: 14 residues. This CDR3 reads CASSLTGEGTEAFF. For the CDR3, the DNA is TGTGCCAGCAGCTTAACTGGGGAGGGGACTGAAGCTTTCTTT.

The rearrangement uses TRBV6-4 and TRBJ2-5; D remains ambiguous. This CDR3 region has 12 residues. Germline V gene sequence: CDR1 MRHNA, CDR2 SNTAGT. V was shortened by 8 bases and J by 0 bases, with 7 bases between the two germline ends. The CDR3: CASPRDQETQYF. As DNA, the CDR3 is TGTGCCAGCCCCCGGGACCAAGAGACCCAGTACTTC.

This clonotype was detected many times. The CDR3 is CSVETGSSSYEQYF. The CDR3 DNA follows: TGCAGCGTTGAGACAGGGTCGAGCTCCTACGAGCAGTACTTC. The rearrangement links TRBV29-1 to TRBJ2-7, with 7 bases lining up with TRBD1. The junction had 5 bases not matched to a gene; V was cut back by 3 bases and J by 0 bases. Looked up from germline, CDR1 is SQVTM and CDR2 is ANQGSEA. This CDR3 is built from 14 residues.

This clonotype was seen at least ten times. The V call is TRBV20-1, the J call TRBJ2-4, with a weak D call TRBD2 (5 bases). Germline CDR1 DFQATT, CDR2 SNEGSKA (reference sequence). The CDR3 extends over 13 amino acids. The germline V and J ends were trimmed by 5 bases and 1 base, with 9 bases remaining between them. The chain's CDR3 is CSAGGGAKNIQYF. Written as DNA, the CDR3 is TGCAGTGCTGGAGGTGGGGCCAAAAACATTCAGTACTTC.

In this sample, this clonotype turned up many times. J is TRBJ2-7 and V is TRBV29-1; the match to TRBD1 covers 7 bases. Germline lookup yields CDR1 SQVTM and CDR2 ANQGSEA. Trimming took 4 bases from V and 2 from J; bases not matched to a gene: 2. CDR3 size: 12 residues. The CDR3 DNA is TGCAGCGTTGGACAGGGAACCTACGAGCAGTACTTC. This translates into CSVGQGTYEQYF.

Ten or more counts support this clonotype. The chain couples TRBV28 to TRBJ2-2, with a tentative D call TRBD1 (6 bases). The CDR3 sequence is 15 residues long. The V end was cut by 7 bases, the J end by 2 bases, with 14 bases between. The germline gives CDR1 MDHEN, CDR2 SYDVKM. The CDR3 region has the DNA TGTGCCAGCAAACCAGGGGTATACAACACCGGGGAGCTGTTTTTT. Protein product: CASKPGVYNTGELFF.

This clonotype is labeled as medium-sized. The rearrangement joins TRBV30 to TRBJ2-2; 8 nucleotides align to TRBD1. The CDR3 runs to 15 residues. J was trimmed by 4 bases and V by 5 bases; bases with no gene match: 9. Germline CDR1 GTSNPN, CDR2 SVGIG (reference sequence). CDR3 in DNA: TGTGCCTGGTTTGGAGGACAGGGCCGCACCGGGGAGCTGTTTTTT. This sequence encodes CAWFGGQGRTGELFF.

This sequence joins TRBV11-2 and TRBJ2-4; D perhaps matches TRBD1 (6 bases). Germline values: CDR1 SGHAT, CDR2 FQNNGV. V shed 4 bases and J shed 11 bases, with 15 bases lying between them. The CDR3 spans 13 residues. The CDR3 region has the DNA TGTGCCAGCAGCTCCACAGGGAATTGGGTTCAGTACTTC. Protein product: CASSSTGNWVQYF.

This clonotype was found many times. The chain couples TRBV3-1 to TRBJ2-2; D uncertain. Germline V gene lookup returns CDR1 LGHDT and CDR2 YNNKEL (reference sequence). The V gene lost 4 bases and the J gene lost 7 bases, with 4 bases spanning the gap. This CDR3 has 11 amino acids. The CDR3 DNA follows: TGTGCCAGCAGCCGGGTCGGGGAGCTGTTTTTT. It specifies CASSRVGELFF.

V is TRBV7-6 and J is TRBJ2-3; 9 bases map to TRBD2. V shed 5 bases and J 5 bases; nucleotides not matched to a gene: 8. Germline V lookup: CDR1 SGHVS, CDR2 FNYEAQ. The length of the CDR3 is 15 residues. The CDR3 here is CASSRAGGLQDTQYF. The DNA for the CDR3 is TGTGCCAGCAGCAGGGCGGGGGGGCTTCAAGATACGCAGTATTTT.

The gene calls are TRBV29-1 and TRBJ1-1; D gene uncertain. Germline V gene data show CDR1 as SQVTM and CDR2 as ANQGSEA. This CDR3 comprises 10 residues. Trimming removed 4 bases at V and 3 bases at J, with 3 bases between. The CDR3 sequence is CSVVDTEAFF. The CDR3 bases are TGCAGCGTTGTAGACACTGAAGCTTTCTTT. Full variable domain (outside the CDR3, taken from reference TRBV29-1 and TRBJ1-1): SAVISQKPSRDICQRGTSLTIQCQVDSQVTMMFWYRQQPGQSLTLIATANQGSEATYESGFVIDKFPISRPNLTFSTLTVSNMSPEDSSIYLCSVVDTEAFFGQGTRLTVV.

This clonotype came up many times. The rearrangement links TRBV5-5 to TRBJ2-7; 8 nucleotides agree with TRBD1. V was pared by 4 bases and J by 2 bases, with 8 bases of the junction left unmatched. CDR3 length: 15 residues. CDR1 and CDR2 from the germline V gene are SGHKS and YYEKEE (reference sequence). Written as DNA, the CDR3 is TGTGCCAGCAGCCCGACCGGGACAGGACCCTACGAGCAGTACTTC. Translation: CASSPTGTGPYEQYF.

This clonotype was detected ten times or more. The gene calls are TRBV5-1 and TRBJ2-7, with 9 bases identical to TRBD2. V lost 0 bases and J lost 4; bases outside the gene matches: 8. The CDR3 is 16 residues long. Germline V gene sequence: CDR1 SGHRS, CDR2 YFSETQ. CDR3 residues: CASSLDGSGSGYEQYF. In DNA form, the CDR3 reads TGCGCCAGCAGCTTGGATGGTAGCGGGAGTGGATACGAGCAGTACTTC.